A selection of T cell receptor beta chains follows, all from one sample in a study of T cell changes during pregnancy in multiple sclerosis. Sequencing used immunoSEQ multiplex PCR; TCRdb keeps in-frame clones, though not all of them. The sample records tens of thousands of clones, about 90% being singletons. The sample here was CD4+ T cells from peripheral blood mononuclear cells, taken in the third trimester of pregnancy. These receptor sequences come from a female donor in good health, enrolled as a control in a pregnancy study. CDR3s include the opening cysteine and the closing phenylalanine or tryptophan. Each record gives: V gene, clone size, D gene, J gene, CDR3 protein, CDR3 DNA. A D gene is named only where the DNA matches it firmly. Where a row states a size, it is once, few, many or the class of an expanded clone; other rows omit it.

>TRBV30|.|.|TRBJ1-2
CAWREVRARPASNGYTF
TGTGCCTGGAGGGAGGTGCGAGCTCGGCCCGCGAGCAATGGCTACACCTTC
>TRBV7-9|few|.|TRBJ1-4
CASSLIDEKLFF
TGTGCCAGCAGCCTTATAGATGAAAAACTGTTTTTT
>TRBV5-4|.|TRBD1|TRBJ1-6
CASSMGQSSYNSPLHF
TGTGCCAGCAGCATGGGACAGAGCTCCTATAATTCACCCCTCCACTTT
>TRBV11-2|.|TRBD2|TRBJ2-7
CASSFRTSGLAAYEQYF
TGTGCCAGCAGCTTTCGAACATCGGGACTAGCGGCCTACGAGCAGTACTTC
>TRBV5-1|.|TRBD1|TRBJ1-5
CASSLEGTGDQPQHF
TGCGCCAGCAGCTTGGAGGGGACAGGGGATCAGCCCCAGCATTTT
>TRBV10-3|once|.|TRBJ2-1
CAISEVSQGDEQFF
TGTGCCATCAGTGAGGTTAGTCAGGGTGATGAGCAGTTCTTC
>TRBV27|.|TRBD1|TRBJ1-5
CASGGGTGGRQPQHF
TGTGCCAGCGGCGGGGGGACAGGGGGCAGACAGCCCCAGCATTTT
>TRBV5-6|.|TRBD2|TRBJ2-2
CASSLELAGRELFF
TGTGCCAGCAGCTTGGAATTAGCGGGAAGGGAGCTGTTTTTT
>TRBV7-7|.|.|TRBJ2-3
CASSLSESIDTQYF
TGTGCTAGCAGCTTATCTGAAAGCATTGATACGCAGTATTTT
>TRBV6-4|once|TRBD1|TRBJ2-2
CASSGTGDTGELFF
TGTGCCAGCAGTGGGACAGGGGACACCGGGGAGCTGTTTTTT
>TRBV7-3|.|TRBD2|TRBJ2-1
CASSFSGSRDEQFF
TGTGCCAGCAGCTTTAGCGGGAGTCGGGATGAGCAGTTCTTC
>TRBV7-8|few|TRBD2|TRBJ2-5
CASSLTVGGQETQYF
TGTGCCAGCAGCTTAACCGTGGGGGGGCAAGAGACCCAGTACTTC
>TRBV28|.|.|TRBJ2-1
CASSLTAGRVGQFF
TGTGCCAGCAGTTTGACGGCGGGAAGGGTTGGGCAGTTCTTC
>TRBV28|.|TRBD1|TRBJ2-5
CASSFLGQAGETQYF
TGTGCCAGCAGTTTTCTTGGACAGGCCGGGGAGACCCAGTACTTC
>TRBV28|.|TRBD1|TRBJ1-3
CASSSPGTAGNTIYF
TGTGCCAGCAGTTCCCCCGGGACAGCTGGAAACACCATATATTTT
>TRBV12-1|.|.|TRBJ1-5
CASSTQARQPQHF
TGTGCCAGCAGCACCCAAGCCAGGCAGCCCCAGCATTTT
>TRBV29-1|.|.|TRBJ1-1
CSVGGPLNTEAFF
TGCAGCGTTGGGGGGCCCCTGAACACTGAAGCTTTCTTT
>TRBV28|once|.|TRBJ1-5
CASTRTGQPQHF
TGTGCCAGCACAAGAACCGGTCAGCCCCAGCATTTT
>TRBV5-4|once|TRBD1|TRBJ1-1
CASSLEGAATEAFF
TGTGCCAGCAGCTTGGAGGGGGCAGCCACTGAAGCTTTCTTT
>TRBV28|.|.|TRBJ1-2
CASSPPLHAGGYTF
TGTGCCAGCAGTCCCCCCCTCCACGCGGGTGGCTACACCTTC
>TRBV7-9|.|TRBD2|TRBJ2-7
CASSPIGGRAAFYEQYF
TGTGCCAGCAGCCCTATCGGAGGGAGGGCCGCCTTCTACGAGCAGTACTTC
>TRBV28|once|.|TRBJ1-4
CASSLTQTATNEKLFF
TGTGCCAGCAGTTTAACCCAGACTGCAACTAATGAAAAACTGTTTTTT
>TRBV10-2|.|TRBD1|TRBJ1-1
CASSDLPGQGAFF
TGCGCCAGCAGTGATTTACCGGGACAGGGAGCTTTCTTT
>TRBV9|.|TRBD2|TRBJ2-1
CASSVTSGVVNEQFF
TGTGCCAGCAGCGTAACTAGCGGGGTAGTCAATGAGCAGTTCTTC
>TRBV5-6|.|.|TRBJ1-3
CASSLVGNTIYF
TGTGCCAGCAGCTTGGTAGGAAACACCATATATTTT
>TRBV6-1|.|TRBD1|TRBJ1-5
CASSEAGQGSQPQHF
TGTGCCAGCAGTGAAGCCGGACAGGGTTCTCAGCCCCAGCATTTT
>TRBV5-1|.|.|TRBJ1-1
CASSLVQGDTEAFF
TGCGCCAGCAGCTTGGTCCAAGGGGACACTGAAGCTTTCTTT
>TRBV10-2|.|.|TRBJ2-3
CASRIRGTSTDTQYF
TGCGCCAGCAGGATCAGGGGAACTAGCACAGATACGCAGTATTTT
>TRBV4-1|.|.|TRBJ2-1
CASSQGYFDSYNEQFF
TGCGCCAGCAGCCAAGGATACTTTGACTCCTACAATGAGCAGTTCTTC
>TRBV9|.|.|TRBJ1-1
CATSPRPVTGTEAFF
TGTGCCACCAGCCCACGGCCAGTAACGGGAACTGAAGCTTTCTTT
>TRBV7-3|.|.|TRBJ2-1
CASSPGVLNEQFF
TGTGCCAGCAGCCCCGGGGTGCTCAATGAGCAGTTCTTC
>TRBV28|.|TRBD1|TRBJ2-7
CASSPLGTEGVEQYF
TGTGCCAGCAGCCCCCTTGGGACAGAAGGGGTCGAGCAGTACTTC
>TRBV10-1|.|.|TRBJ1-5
CASSAGGSNQPQHF
TGCGCCAGCAGTGCGGGGGGTAGCAATCAGCCCCAGCATTTT
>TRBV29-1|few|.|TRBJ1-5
CSVYDGDQPQHF
TGCAGCGTTTACGACGGAGATCAGCCCCAGCATTTT
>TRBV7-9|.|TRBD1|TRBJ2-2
CASSLTGMDGELFF
TGTGCCAGCAGCTTGACAGGGATGGACGGGGAGCTGTTTTTT
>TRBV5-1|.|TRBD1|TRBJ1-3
CASSLGQGFSGNTIYF
TGCGCCAGCAGCTTAGGACAGGGGTTCTCTGGAAACACCATATATTTT
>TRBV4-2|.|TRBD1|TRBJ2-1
CASSQGQGASYNEQFF
TGTGCCAGCAGCCAAGGGCAGGGGGCTTCCTACAATGAGCAGTTCTTC
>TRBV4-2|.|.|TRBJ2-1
CASSPALAVYNEQFF
TGTGCCAGCAGCCCTGCACTAGCTGTCTACAATGAGCAGTTCTTC
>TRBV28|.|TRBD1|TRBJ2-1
CASSGQGVPPNEQFF
TGTGCCAGCAGTGGACAGGGGGTGCCACCCAATGAGCAGTTCTTC
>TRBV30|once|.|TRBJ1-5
CAWSYGGARNQPQHF
TGTGCCTGGAGTTACGGGGGGGCCCGCAATCAGCCCCAGCATTTT
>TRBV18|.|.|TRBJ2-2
CASSPGQNTGELFF
TGTGCCAGCTCACCAGGACAGAACACCGGGGAGCTGTTTTTT
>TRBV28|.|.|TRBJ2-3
CASSLLTGKDTQYF
TGTGCCAGCAGTTTACTTACAGGGAAGGATACGCAGTATTTT
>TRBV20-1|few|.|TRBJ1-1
CSALNSPEAFF
TGCAGTGCTTTGAACAGCCCTGAAGCTTTCTTT
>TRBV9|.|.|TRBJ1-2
CASKGGDGHFNYGYTF
TGTGCCAGCAAAGGGGGTGACGGGCACTTTAACTATGGCTACACCTTC